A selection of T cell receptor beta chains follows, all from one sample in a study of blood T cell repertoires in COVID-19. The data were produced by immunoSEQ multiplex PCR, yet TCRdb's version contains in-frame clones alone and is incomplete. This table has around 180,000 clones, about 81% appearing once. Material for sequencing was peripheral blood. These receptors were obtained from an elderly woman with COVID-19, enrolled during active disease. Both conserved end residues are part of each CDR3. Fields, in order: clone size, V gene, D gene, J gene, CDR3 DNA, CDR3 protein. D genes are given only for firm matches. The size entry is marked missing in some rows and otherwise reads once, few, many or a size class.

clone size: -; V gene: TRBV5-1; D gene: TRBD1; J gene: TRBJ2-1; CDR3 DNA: TGCGCCAGCAGCGCGTTGGACAGGGTACCCTACAATGAGCAGTTCTTC; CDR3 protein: CASSALDRVPYNEQFF
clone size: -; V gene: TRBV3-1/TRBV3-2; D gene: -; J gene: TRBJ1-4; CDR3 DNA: TGTGCCAGCACCCCAGGTCCTAATGAAAAACTGTTTTTT; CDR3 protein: CASTPGPNEKLFF
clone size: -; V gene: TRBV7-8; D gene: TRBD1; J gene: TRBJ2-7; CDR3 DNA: TGTGCCAGCAGCTTGAATTATGGACAGGGGGCCTACGAGCAGTACTTC; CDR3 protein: CASSLNYGQGAYEQYF
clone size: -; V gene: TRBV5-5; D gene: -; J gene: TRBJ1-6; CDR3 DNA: TGTGCCAGCAGGGCGGGTAATTCACCCCTCCACTTT; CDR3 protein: CASRAGNSPLHF
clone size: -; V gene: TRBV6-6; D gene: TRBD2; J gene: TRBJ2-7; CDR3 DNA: TGTGCCAGCAGAACGGACGGGGGGACCTACGAGCAGTACTTC; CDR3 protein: CASRTDGGTYEQYF
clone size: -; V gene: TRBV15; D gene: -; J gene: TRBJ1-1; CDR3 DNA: TGTGCCACCAGCAGAGATAGGTTGGCGCGGGCTTTCTTT; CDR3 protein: CATSRDRLARAFF
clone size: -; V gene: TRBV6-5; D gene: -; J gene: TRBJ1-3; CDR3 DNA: TGTGCCAGCAGTAGAGGACAGGGAAACACCATATATTTT; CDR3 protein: CASSRGQGNTIYF
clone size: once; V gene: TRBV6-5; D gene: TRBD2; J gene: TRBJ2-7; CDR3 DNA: TGTGCCAGCAGTCAGCCGGGACTAGCGGTATACGAGCAGTACTTC; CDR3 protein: CASSQPGLAVYEQYF
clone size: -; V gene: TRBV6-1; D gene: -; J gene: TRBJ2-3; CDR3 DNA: TGTGCCAGCAGTGAGGGGGGAGGAGGCGGGGATACGCAGTATTTT; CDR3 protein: CASSEGGGGGDTQYF
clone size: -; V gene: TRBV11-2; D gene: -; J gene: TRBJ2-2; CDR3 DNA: TGTGCCAGCAGCTTAGATTTAAACACCGGGGAGCTGTTTTTT; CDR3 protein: CASSLDLNTGELFF
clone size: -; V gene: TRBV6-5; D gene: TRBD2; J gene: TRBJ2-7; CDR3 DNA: TGTGCCAGCAGTTCCTACTTCCTAGCGGGGGGTTATGAGCAGTACTTC; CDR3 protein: CASSSYFLAGGYEQYF
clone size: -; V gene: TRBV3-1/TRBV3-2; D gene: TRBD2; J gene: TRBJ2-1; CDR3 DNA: TGTGCCAGCAGCCCCGGGACTAGCGGGAGGGCCCCGTACAATGAGCAGTTCTTC; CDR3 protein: CASSPGTSGRAPYNEQFF
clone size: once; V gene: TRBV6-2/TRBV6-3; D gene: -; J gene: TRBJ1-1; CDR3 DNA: TGTGCCAGCAGTTCCCTTGCCAGAAACACTGAAGCTTTCTTT; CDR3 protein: CASSSLARNTEAFF
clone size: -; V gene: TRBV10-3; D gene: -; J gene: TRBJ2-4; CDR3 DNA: TGTGCCATCAGTGAGTTGTTAGCGGAGAACATTCAGTACTTC; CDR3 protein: CAISELLAENIQYF
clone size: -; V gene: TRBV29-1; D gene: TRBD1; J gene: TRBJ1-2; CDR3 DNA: TGCAGCGTTGAAGATATTCCAGGGGGCGGTAACTATGGCTACACCTTC; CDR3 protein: CSVEDIPGGGNYGYTF
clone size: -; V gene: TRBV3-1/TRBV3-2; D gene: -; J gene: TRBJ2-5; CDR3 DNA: TGTGCCAGCAGCCTCGGGCGGGGAACAACCCAGTACTTC; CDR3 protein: CASSLGRGTTQYF
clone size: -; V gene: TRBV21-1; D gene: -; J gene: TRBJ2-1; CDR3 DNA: TGTGCCAGCAGCCGACGGACTAGCGGGAGCGGCGGTGAGCAGTTCTTC; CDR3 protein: CASSRRTSGSGGEQFF
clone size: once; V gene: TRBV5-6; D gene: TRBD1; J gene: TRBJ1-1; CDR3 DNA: TGTGCCAGCAGCTTGGGGTCGACAGGGGGCAGGACTGAAGCTTTCTTT; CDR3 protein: CASSLGSTGGRTEAFF
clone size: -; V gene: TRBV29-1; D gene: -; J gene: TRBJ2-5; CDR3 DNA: TGCAGCGTTGATCCAGGGGAGACCCAGTACTTC; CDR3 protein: CSVDPGETQYF
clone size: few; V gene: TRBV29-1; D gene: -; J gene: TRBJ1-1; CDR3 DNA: TGCAGCGTTGCCCGGGTTCAGCCTGAAGCTTTCTTT; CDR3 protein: CSVARVQPEAFF
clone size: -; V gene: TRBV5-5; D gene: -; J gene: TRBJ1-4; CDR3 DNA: TGTGCCAGCAGCCCAATGACAGGAAACAATGAAAAACTGTTTTTT; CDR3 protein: CASSPMTGNNEKLFF
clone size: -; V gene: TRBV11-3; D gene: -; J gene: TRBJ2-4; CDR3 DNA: TGTGCCAGCAGCTTAGATTTCAGGGCTCAACTTGCCAAAAACATTCAGTACTTC; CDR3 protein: CASSLDFRAQLAKNIQYF
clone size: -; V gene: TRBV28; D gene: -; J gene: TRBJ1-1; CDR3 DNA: TGTGCCAGCAGTTTGGGGCAGAACACTGAAGCTTTCTTT; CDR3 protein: CASSLGQNTEAFF
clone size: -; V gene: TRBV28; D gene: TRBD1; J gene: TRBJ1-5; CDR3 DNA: TGTGCCAGCAGCTCCACAGGGGGCAATCAGCCCCAGCATTTT; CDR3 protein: CASSSTGGNQPQHF
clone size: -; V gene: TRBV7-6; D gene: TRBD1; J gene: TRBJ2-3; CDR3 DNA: TGTGCCAGCAGCACCCGGACAGGGTCCACAGATACGCAGTATTTT; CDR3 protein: CASSTRTGSTDTQYF
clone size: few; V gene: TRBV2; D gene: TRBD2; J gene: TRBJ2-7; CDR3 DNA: TGTGCCAGCAGGGGCCGGCGGGAGGGCACCGAGCAGTACTTC; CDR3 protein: CASRGRREGTEQYF
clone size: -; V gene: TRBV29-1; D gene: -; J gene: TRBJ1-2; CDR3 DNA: TGCAGCGTTGTGGGACTTCCAGCCTATGGCTACACCTTC; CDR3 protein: CSVVGLPAYGYTF
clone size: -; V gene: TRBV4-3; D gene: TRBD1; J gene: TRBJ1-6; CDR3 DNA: TGCGCCAGCAGCCAAGGTTTGGCGGGACAGGGACATATATGGAATTCACCCCTCCACTTT; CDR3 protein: CASSQGLAGQGHIWNSPLHF
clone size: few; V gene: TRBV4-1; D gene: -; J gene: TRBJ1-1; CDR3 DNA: TGCGCCAGCAGCCTCCAGGCGGGGACTGAAGCTTTCTTT; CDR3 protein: CASSLQAGTEAFF
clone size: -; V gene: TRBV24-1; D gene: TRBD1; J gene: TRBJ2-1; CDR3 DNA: TGTGCCACCAGTGATTTGGGGACAGAAGGCAATGAGCAGTTCTTC; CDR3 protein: CATSDLGTEGNEQFF
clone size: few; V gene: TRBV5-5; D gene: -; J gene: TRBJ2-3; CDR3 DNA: TGTGCCAGCAGCTTGTTCGAAGGAGCCAGCACAGATACGCAGTATTTT; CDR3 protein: CASSLFEGASTDTQYF